This T cell receptor beta chain stems from a study of blood T cell repertoires in COVID-19. The CDR3 is made up of 14 amino acids. Germline-derived CDR1 and CDR2 are KGHSH and LQKENI. V was pared by 3 bases and J by 2 bases, with 4 bases of the junction left unmatched. The sample holds one count of this clone. Under the authors' procedure: Estimation of nucleated cell counts relied on the amplification of reference gene primers. Generated by immunoSEQ multiplex PCR, the TCRdb table keeps only in-frame clones and is missing some. That table furnishes V, J and clone size, whereas the DNA furnished D and trimming. The table shows around 110,000 clones, with roughly 90% occurring only once.

The receptor was isolated from a man aged 35 to 55 with acute or convalescent COVID-19. This chain uses TRBV18 with TRBJ2-7, with 7 bases that match TRBD2. Specimen: peripheral blood. CDR3 in amino acids: CASSPGGVAYEQYF. The CDR3 nucleotides read TGTGCCAGCTCACCGGGAGGGGTCGCCTACGAGCAGTACTTC.